The text below deals with one TCR beta chain. Profiling relied on immunoSEQ multiplex PCR, and the TCRdb table lists in-frame clones only, not all of them. The table records roughly 14,000 clones, approximately 88% of them present only once. Per germline, CDR1 GTSNPN and CDR2 SVGIG (reference sequence). This CDR3 contains 17 residues. Between the trimmed V and J ends, which lost 3 bases and 7 bases, there was a span of 24 bases. The data were taken from a study of PD-1 blockade in mismatch repair-deficient tumors. This receptor was taken from an adult with mismatch repair-deficient cancer. The chain links TRBV30 to TRBJ1-4, with a weak D call TRBD1 (5 bases). The source material was PBMCs, sampled before pembrolizumab treatment. The CDR3 loop reads CAWRREGPNADPEKLFF. CDR3 bases: TGTGCCTGGAGGCGGGAGGGGCCAAACGCAGATCCTGAAAAACTGTTTTTT.